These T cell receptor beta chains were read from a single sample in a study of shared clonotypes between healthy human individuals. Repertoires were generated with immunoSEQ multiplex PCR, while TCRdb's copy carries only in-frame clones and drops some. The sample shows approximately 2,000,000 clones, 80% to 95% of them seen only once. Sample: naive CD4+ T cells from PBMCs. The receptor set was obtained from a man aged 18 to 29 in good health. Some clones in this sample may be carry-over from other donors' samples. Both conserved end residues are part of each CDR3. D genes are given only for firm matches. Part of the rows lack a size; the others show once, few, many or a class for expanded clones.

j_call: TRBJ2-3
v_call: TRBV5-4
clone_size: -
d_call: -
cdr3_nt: TGTGCCAGCAGCCTGGACTCATCAGATACGCAGTATTTT
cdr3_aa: CASSLDSSDTQYF

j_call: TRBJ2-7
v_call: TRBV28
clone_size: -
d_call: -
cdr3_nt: TGTGCCAGCACCCCCGGCTCCTACTCCTACGAGCAGTACTTC
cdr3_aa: CASTPGSYSYEQYF

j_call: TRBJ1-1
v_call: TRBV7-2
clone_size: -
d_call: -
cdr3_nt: TGTGCCAGCAGCTTATCGGCGCAGGGGAACACTGAAGCTTTCTTT
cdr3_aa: CASSLSAQGNTEAFF

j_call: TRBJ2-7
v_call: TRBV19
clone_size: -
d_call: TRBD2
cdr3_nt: TGTGCCAGTCGACCTGTGGGAGGGCCGGGACTCGAGCAGTACTTC
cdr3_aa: CASRPVGGPGLEQYF

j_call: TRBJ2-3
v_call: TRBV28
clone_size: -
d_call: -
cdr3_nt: TGTGCCAGCACCATGAGCCCAGATACGCAGTATTTT
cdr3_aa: CASTMSPDTQYF

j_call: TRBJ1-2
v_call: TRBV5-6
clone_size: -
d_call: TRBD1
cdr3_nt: TGTGCCAGCAGCCGGGACAGCTACTATGGCTACACCTTC
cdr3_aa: CASSRDSYYGYTF

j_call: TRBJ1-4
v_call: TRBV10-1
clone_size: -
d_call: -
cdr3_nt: TGCGCCAGCAGCCGAGGGGTCGCGGCTAACGAAAAACTGTTTTTT
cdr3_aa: CASSRGVAANEKLFF

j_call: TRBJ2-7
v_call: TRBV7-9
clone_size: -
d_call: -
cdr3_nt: TGTGCCAGCAGCTCCCGGGGTTCTTACGAGCAGTACTTC
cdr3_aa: CASSSRGSYEQYF

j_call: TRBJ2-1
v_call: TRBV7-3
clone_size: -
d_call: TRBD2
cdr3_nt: TGTGCCAGCAGCTCGAGCGGGGGTAGGGACAATGAGCAGTTCTTC
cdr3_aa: CASSSSGGRDNEQFF

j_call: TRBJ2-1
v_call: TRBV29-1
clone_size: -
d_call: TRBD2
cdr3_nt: TGCAGCGTTGAAGGAGGTGGGGGGGACTCCTACAATGAGCAGTTCTTC
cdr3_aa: CSVEGGGGDSYNEQFF

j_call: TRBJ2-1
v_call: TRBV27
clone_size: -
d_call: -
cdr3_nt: TGTGCCAGCAGTTTTTTGGGGGGCAGTGAGCAGTTCTTC
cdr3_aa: CASSFLGGSEQFF

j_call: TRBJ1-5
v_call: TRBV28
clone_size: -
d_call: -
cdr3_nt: TGTGCCAGCAGTTCTCAATCACAGGGCAATCAGCCCCAGCATTTT
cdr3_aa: CASSSQSQGNQPQHF

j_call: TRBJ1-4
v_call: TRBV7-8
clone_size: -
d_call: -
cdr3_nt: TGTGCCAGCAGCTTAGCGGGCAGGGCCTCAACTAATGAAAAACTGTTTTTT
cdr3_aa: CASSLAGRASTNEKLFF

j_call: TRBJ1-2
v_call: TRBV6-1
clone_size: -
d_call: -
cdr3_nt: TGTGCCAGCAGTGAAGCGGTGGTAGGCTATGGCTACACCTTC
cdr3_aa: CASSEAVVGYGYTF

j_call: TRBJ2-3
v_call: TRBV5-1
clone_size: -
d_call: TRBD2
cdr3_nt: TGCGCCAGCAGGGGTCGGGGACTAGGACTCACAGATACGCAGTATTTT
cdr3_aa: CASRGRGLGLTDTQYF

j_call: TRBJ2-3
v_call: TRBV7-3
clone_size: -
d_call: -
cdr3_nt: TGTGCCAGCAGCTCCGCACCGGGAGCAGTAGATACGCAGTATTTT
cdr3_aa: CASSSAPGAVDTQYF

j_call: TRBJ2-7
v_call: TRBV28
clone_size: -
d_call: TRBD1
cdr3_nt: TGTGCCAGCAGGGTCGGACAGGGTTACTACGAGCAGTACTTC
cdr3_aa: CASRVGQGYYEQYF

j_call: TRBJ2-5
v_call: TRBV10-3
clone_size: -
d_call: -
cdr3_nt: TGTGCCATCAGGGCGACGGGGCAAGAGACCCAGTACTTC
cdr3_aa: CAIRATGQETQYF

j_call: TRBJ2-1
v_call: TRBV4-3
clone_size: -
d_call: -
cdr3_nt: TGCGCCAGCAGCCTCCGCTGGGGGGGCCGCAATGAGCAGTTCTTC
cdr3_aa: CASSLRWGGRNEQFF

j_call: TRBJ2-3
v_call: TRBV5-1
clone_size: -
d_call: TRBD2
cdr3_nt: TGCGCCAGCAGCCCACCACTAGCGGGAGGGCCAGATACGCAGTATTTT
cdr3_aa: CASSPPLAGGPDTQYF

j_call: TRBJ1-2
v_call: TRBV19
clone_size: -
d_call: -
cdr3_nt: TGTGCCAGTACTGCAGGGACAAACTATGGCTACACCTTC
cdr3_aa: CASTAGTNYGYTF

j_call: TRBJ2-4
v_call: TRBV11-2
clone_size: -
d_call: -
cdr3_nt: TGTGCCAGCAGCCGGACTGCGGCCGCCAAAAACATTCAGTACTTC
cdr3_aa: CASSRTAAAKNIQYF

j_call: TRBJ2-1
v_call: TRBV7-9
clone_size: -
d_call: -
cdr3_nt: TGTGCCAGCAGCTTAGCGCCTGACCACGGGAATGAGCAGTTCTTC
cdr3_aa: CASSLAPDHGNEQFF

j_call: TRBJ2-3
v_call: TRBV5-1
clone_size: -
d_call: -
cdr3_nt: TGCGCCAGCAGCTTGGTGGCCGGGGAGGGGGAAGATACGCAGTATTTT
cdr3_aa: CASSLVAGEGEDTQYF

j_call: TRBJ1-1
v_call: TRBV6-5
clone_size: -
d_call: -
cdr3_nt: TGTGCCAGCAGCCGCCCTTTGAACACTGAAGCTTTCTTT
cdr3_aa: CASSRPLNTEAFF

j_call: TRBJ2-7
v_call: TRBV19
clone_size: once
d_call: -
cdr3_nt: TGTGCCAGTAGTATTAGTACAGTCTCCTACGAGCAGTACTTC
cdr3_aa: CASSISTVSYEQYF

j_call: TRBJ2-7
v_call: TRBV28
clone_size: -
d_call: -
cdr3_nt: TGTGCCAGCAGTTTGTCCGGACAGCTCTACGAGCAGTACTTC
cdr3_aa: CASSLSGQLYEQYF

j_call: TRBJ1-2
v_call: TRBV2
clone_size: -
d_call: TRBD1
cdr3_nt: TGTGCCAGCAGAAACAGGGGAGGCGCCTATGGCTACACCTTC
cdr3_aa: CASRNRGGAYGYTF

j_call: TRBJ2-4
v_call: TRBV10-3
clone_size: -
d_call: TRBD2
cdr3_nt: TGTGCCATCAGGACTAGCGGATATTTAGCCAAAAACATTCAGTACTTC
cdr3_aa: CAIRTSGYLAKNIQYF

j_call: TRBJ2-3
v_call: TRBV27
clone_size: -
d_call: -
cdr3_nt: TGTGCCAGCAGTCCCCTACCCGCCGGGACACCGAGCACAGATACGCAGTATTTT
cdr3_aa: CASSPLPAGTPSTDTQYF